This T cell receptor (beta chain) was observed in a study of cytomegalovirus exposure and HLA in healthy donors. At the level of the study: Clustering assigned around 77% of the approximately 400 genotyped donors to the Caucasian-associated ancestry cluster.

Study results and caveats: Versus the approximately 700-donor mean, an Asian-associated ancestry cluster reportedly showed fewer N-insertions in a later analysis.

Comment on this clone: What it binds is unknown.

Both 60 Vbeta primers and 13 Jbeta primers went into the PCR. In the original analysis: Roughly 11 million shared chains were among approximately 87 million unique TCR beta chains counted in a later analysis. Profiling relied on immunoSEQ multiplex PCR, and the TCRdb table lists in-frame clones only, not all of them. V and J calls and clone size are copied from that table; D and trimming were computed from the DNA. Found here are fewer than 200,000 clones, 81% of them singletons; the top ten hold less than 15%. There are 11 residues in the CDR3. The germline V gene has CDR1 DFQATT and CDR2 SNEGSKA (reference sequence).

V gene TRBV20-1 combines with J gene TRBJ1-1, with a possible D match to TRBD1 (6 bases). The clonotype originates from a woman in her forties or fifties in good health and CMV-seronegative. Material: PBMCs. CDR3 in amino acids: CGGAWNTEAFF. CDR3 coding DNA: TGCGGGGGGGCATGGAACACTGAAGCTTTCTTT.